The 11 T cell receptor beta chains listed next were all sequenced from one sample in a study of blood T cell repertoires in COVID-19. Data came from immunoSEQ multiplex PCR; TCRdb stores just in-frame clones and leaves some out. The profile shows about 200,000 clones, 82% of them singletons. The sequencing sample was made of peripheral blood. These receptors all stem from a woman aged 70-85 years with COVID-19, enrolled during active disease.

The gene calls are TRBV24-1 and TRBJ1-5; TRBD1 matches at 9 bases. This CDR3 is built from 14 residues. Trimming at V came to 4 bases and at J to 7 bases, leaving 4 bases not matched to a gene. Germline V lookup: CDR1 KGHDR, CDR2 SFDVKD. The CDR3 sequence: CATSDPGQGQPQHF. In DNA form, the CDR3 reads TGTGCCACCAGTGACCCGGGACAGGGCCAGCCCCAGCATTTT.

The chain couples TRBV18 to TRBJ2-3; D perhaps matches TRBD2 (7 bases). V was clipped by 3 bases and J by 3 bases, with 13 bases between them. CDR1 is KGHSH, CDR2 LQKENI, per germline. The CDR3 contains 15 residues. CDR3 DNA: TGTGCCAGCTCACCTGGGGGGGGCCGGACAGATACGCAGTATTTT. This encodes CASSPGGGRTDTQYF.

The CDR3 bases are TGTGCCAGCAGTAAGGACAGGGGATTTGGCTACACCTTC. This encodes CASSKDRGFGYTF. The rearrangement uses TRBV12-3 or TRBV12-4 and TRBJ1-2, with 9 bases fitting TRBD1. Trimming at V came to 5 bases and at J to 7 bases, leaving 5 bases not matched to a gene. The length of the CDR3 is 13 residues.

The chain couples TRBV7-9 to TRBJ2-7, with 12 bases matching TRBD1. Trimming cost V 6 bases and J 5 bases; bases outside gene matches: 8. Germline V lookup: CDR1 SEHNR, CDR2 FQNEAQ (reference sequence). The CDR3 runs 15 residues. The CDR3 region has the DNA TGTGCCAGCAGGTCCACCGGGACAGGGGGCCACGAGCAGTACTTC. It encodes CASRSTGTGGHEQYF.

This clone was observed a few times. CDR3 sequence: CASSGAAGGYGYTF. The DNA of the CDR3 is TGTGCCAGCAGTGGTGCCGCAGGGGGATATGGCTACACCTTC. The chain uses TRBV2 and TRBJ1-2; 7 nucleotides agree with TRBD1. Germline CDR1 is SNHLY and CDR2 is FYNNEI. This CDR3 has 14 amino acids. J was trimmed by 5 bases and V by 4 bases; bases with no gene match: 7.

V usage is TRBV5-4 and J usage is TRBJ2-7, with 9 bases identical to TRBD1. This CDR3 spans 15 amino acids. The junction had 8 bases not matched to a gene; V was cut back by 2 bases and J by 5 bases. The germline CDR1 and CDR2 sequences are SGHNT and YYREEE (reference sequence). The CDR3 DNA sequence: TGTGCCAGCAGCTTACAGGGGGCGCGGGGACACGAGCAGTACTTC. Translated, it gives CASSLQGARGHEQYF.

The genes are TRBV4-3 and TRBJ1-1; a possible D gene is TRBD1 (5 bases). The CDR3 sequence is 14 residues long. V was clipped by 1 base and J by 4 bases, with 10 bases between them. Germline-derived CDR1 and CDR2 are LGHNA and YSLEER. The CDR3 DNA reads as TGCGCCAGCAGCCAAGTGGGGGGGGGCACTGAAGCTTTCTTT. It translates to CASSQVGGGTEAFF.

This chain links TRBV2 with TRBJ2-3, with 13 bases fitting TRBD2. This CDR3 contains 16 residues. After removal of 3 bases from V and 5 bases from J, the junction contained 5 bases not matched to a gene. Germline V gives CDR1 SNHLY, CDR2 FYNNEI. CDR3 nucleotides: TGTGCCAGCAGTGAGGAAGGGACTAGCGGGATAGATACGCAGTATTTT. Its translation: CASSEEGTSGIDTQYF.

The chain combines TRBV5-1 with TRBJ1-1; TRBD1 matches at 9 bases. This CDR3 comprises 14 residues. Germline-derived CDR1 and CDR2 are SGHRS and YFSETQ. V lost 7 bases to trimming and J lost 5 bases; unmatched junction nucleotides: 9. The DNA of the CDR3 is TGCGCCAGCTACACAGGGGGCGGCGGGACTGAAGCTTTCTTT. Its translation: CASYTGGGGTEAFF.

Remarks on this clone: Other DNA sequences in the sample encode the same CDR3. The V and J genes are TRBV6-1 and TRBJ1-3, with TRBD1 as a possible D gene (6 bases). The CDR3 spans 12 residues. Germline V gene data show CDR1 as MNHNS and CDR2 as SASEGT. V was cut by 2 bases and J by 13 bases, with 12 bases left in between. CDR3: CASSETDSSIYF. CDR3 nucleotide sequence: TGTGCCAGCAGTGAAACGGACAGCTCTATATATTTT.

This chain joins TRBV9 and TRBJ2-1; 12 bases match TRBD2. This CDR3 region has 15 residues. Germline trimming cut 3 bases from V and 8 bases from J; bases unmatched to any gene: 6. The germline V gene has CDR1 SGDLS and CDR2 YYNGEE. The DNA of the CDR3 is TGTGCCAGCAGCGAGACTAGCGGGAGAATCTATGAGCAGTTCTTC. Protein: CASSETSGRIYEQFF.